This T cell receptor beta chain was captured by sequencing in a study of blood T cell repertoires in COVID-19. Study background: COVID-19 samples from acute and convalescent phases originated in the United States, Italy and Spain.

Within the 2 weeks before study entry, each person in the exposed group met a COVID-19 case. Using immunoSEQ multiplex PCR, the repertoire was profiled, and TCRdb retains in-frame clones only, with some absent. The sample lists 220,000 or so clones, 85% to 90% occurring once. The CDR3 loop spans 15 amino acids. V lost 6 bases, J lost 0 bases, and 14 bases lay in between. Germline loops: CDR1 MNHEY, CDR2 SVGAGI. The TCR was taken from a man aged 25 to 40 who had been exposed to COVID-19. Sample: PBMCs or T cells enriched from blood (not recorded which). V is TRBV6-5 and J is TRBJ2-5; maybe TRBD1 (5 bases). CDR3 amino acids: CASRPDTWYQETQYF. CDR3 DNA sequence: TGTGCCAGCAGGCCGGACACATGGTACCAAGAGACCCAGTACTTC.